Below are 26 T cell receptor beta chains sequenced from a single sample in a study of cytomegalovirus exposure and HLA in healthy donors (dated by TCRdb to about 2017). The library was produced with the immunoSEQ multiplex PCR assay. For the multiplex PCR, a mixture combining 60 forward primers for TCR Vbeta segments and 13 reverse primers for TCR Jbeta segments was used. TCRdb holds this immuneACCESS table with in-frame rearrangements only. Some clones are missing; in checked studies, unresolved V genes explain under half, and the rest has no known cause. In all, the sample holds around 96,000 clones, and 70% to 90% of those were seen once. In total, the top ten clones hold roughly 2% of the sample. Specimen: PBMCs. The receptors stem from a man younger than 35 in good health and CMV-seronegative.

This clone was recorded only once. The rearrangement joins TRBV7-2 to TRBJ2-1; the match to TRBD2 covers 9 bases. The CDR3 sequence is 15 residues long. CDR1 SGHTA and CDR2 FQGNSA come from the germline V gene. V shed 8 bases and J 3 bases; nucleotides not matched to a gene: 8. The CDR3 DNA is TGTGCCAGCGTCGAGGCGGGGGGGGGCTACAATGAGCAGTTCTTC. Protein product: CASVEAGGGYNEQFF.

The rearrangement joins TRBV10-3 to TRBJ1-1; 9 bases line up with TRBD1. The CDR3 has 13 residues. After removal of 10 bases from V and 4 bases from J, the junction contained 7 bases not matched to a gene. CDR1 and CDR2 from the germline V gene are ENHRY and SYGVKD. The CDR3 sequence: CASRDREITEAFF. CDR3 sequence (DNA): TGTGCCAGCCGGGACAGGGAAATCACTGAAGCTTTCTTT.

V gene TRBV6-5 combines with J gene TRBJ1-2, with D perhaps TRBD1 (5 bases). Looked up from germline, CDR1 is MNHEY and CDR2 is SVGAGI. The CDR3 has 15 amino acids. The V end was cut by 0 bases, the J end by 8 bases, with 16 bases between. DNA of the CDR3: TGTGCCAGCAGTTACTCGAAGGGGTCGTACACCGGCTACACCTTC. It is translated as CASSYSKGSYTGYTF.

The chain carries TRBV4-2 and TRBJ1-4, with 7 bases that match TRBD1. Losses at the gene ends were 0 bases for V and 4 bases for J; bases not matched to a gene: 17. The CDR3 is 20 residues long. CDR1 LGHNA and CDR2 YNFKEQ come from the germline V gene. As DNA, the CDR3 is TGTGCCAGCAGCCAAGATCGGATAGACAGGGCTGCGGAAGGTAATGAAAAACTGTTTTTT. Translated, it gives CASSQDRIDRAAEGNEKLFF.

This CDR3 reads CASSLDRARVRLFF. The CDR3 DNA sequence: TGTGCCAGCAGCTTGGACAGGGCCCGGGTAAGGCTGTTTTTT. V gene TRBV6-1 combines with J gene TRBJ1-4; 8 bases align to TRBD1. CDR3 length: 14 residues. Germline trimming cut 6 bases from V and 14 bases from J; bases unmatched to any gene: 14. Germline V gene lookup returns CDR1 MNHNS and CDR2 SASEGT.

This chain links TRBV7-8 with TRBJ2-1, with 8 bases fitting TRBD2. This CDR3 is built from 18 residues. Losses at the gene ends were 2 bases for V and 0 bases for J; bases not matched to a gene: 9. Germline CDR1 and CDR2: SGHVS and FQNEAQ. This CDR3 is CASSLMGGGPPSYNEQFF. The DNA for the CDR3 is TGTGCCAGCAGCTTAATGGGCGGGGGGCCCCCCTCCTACAATGAGCAGTTCTTC.

This clone occurred a few times. V usage is TRBV2 and J usage is TRBJ2-5, with D perhaps TRBD1 (6 bases). Judging by the DNA end, TRBJ2-7 fits better; the J call may be wrong. The CDR3 is made up of 15 amino acids. Per germline, CDR1 SNHLY and CDR2 FYNNEI. CDR3 in amino acids: CASSAGRGRVAEQYF. The DNA of the CDR3 is TGTGCCAGCAGCGCTGGCAGGGGAAGGGTGGCCGAGCAGTACTTC.

The chain couples TRBV12-5 to TRBJ2-7; no clear D gene. Looked up from germline, CDR1 is LGHNT and CDR2 is FRNRAP. V lost 5 bases and J lost 5, with 7 bases in between. This CDR3 has 11 amino acids. The CDR3 bases are TGTGCTAGTGGTGGAGTAAACGAGCAGTACTTC. Encoded protein: CASGGVNEQYF.

This sequence joins TRBV25-1 and TRBJ1-4; D is ambiguous. The CDR3 extends over 15 amino acids. V gave up 1 base and J gave up 7 bases, with 13 bases separating them. Germline V gene data show CDR1 as MGHDK and CDR2 as SYGVNS. The CDR3 here is CASSEWEGMGEKLFF. DNA of the CDR3: TGTGCCAGCAGTGAATGGGAGGGCATGGGTGAAAAACTGTTTTTT.

The chain recombines TRBV9 with TRBJ2-7; weak D call: TRBD2 (5 bases). CDR3 length: 15 residues. V dropped 0 bases and J dropped 2 bases, with 12 bases sitting between them. Germline CDR1 and CDR2: SGDLS and YYNGEE. CDR3 coding DNA: TGTGCCAGCAGCGTAGGAGGGTGGGCGGCCTACGAGCAGTACTTC. Its protein product is CASSVGGWAAYEQYF.

As concerns this clone: A read error may produce the germline difference seen at one junction end. This chain links TRBV7-9 with TRBJ1-1, with D maybe TRBD1 (5 bases). In germline, CDR1 is SEHNR, CDR2 FQNEAQ (reference sequence). The CDR3 runs 14 residues. CDR3 sequence (DNA): TGTTCCAGCAGCTCCAGGGCCCTGAACACTGAAGCTTTCTTT. Encoded protein: CSSSSRALNTEAFF.

Details on this clone: Germline is not matched at one junction end, which may reflect a read error. The genes are TRBV7-9 and TRBJ2-7; 8 bases align to TRBD2. The CDR3 is 14 residues long. Looked up from germline, CDR1 is SEHNR and CDR2 is FQNEAQ (reference sequence). CDR3 in DNA: TGTTCCAGCAGCCGGGGGGGCAGGTCGTACGAGCAGTACTTC. This sequence encodes CSSSRGGRSYEQYF. Full variable domain (outside the CDR3, taken from reference TRBV7-9 and TRBJ2-7): DTGVSQNPRHKITKRGQNVTFRCDPISEHNRLYWYRQTLGQGPEFLTYFQNEAQLEKSRLLSDRFSAERPKGSFSTLEIQRTEQGDSAMYLCSSSRGGRSYEQYFGPGTRLTVT.

On this clone: Compared with germline, one end of the junction differs, possibly owing to a read error. The genes are TRBV7-9 and TRBJ2-1, with 7 bases matching TRBD2. This CDR3 has 15 residues. The V gene's germline CDR1 is SEHNR and CDR2 FQNEAQ (reference sequence). In DNA form, the CDR3 reads TGTTCCAGCAGGTCTAGCGGTAGCTCCTACAATGAGCAGTTCTTC. Protein product: CSSRSSGSSYNEQFF.

The V and J genes are TRBV5-1 and TRBJ1-1; D is ambiguous. Trimming pared 0 bases from V and 4 bases from J, leaving 10 bases between. Germline loops: CDR1 SGHRS, CDR2 YFSETQ. The CDR3 spans 14 residues. The chain's CDR3 is CASSLAGGSTEAFF. The CDR3 nucleotides read TGCGCCAGCAGCTTGGCAGGTGGGAGCACTGAAGCTTTCTTT. The complete variable domain, with remaining parts taken from reference TRBV5-1 and TRBJ1-1, reads KAGVTQTPRYLIKTRGQQVTLSCSPISGHRSVSWYQQTPGQGLQFLFEYFSETQRNKGNFPGRFSGRQFSNSRSEMNVSTLELGDSALYLCASSLAGGSTEAFFGQGTRLTVV.

The CDR3 sequence is CASSLVGQRESPLHF. The DNA of the CDR3 is TGTGCCAGCAGCTTGGTCGGACAGAGGGAATCACCCCTCCACTTT. This chain links TRBV5-8 with TRBJ1-6; D may be TRBD1 (6 bases). CDR3 length: 15 residues. Germline CDR1 SGHTS, CDR2 YDEGEE. The ends were cut back, 0 bases at V and 10 bases at J, with 14 bases in the middle.

This chain uses TRBV19 with TRBJ1-6, with D tentatively TRBD1 (6 bases). Trimming cost V 7 bases and J 9 bases, with 16 bases left between them. Germline V gives CDR1 LNHDA, CDR2 SQIVND (reference sequence). The CDR3 runs 14 residues. The CDR3: CASTTRGLVSPLHF. In nucleotides, the CDR3 is TGTGCCAGTACGACGCGGGGGCTCGTTTCACCCCTCCACTTT.

J is TRBJ2-3 and V is TRBV7-9, with D perhaps matching TRBD2 (6 bases). The CDR3 length is 13 residues. Trimming took 8 bases from V and 1 from J, leaving 10 bases between them. Germline V CDR1 and CDR2: SEHNR, FQNEAQ (reference sequence). The CDR3 loop reads CASRGGGTDTQYF. The CDR3 coding sequence is TGTGCCAGCCGTGGAGGGGGCACAGATACGCAGTATTTT.

The V call is TRBV7-2, the J call TRBJ2-1; D may be TRBD2 (7 bases). The CDR3 runs to 13 residues. V lost 0 bases, J lost 10 bases, and 10 bases lay in between. Per germline, CDR1 SGHTA and CDR2 FQGNSA. The CDR3 nucleotides read TGTGCCAGCAGCTTAGCGGGGGGGCCGGAGCAGTTCTTC. It encodes CASSLAGGPEQFF.

This clone was found a few times. J is TRBJ2-5 and V is TRBV5-1; TRBD2 matches 10 bases. CDR3 length: 14 amino acids. The germline V gene encodes CDR1 SGHRS and CDR2 YFSETQ. Unmatched junction bases numbered 7, after V lost 0 bases and J lost 11 bases. CDR3 residues: CASSLDGSGGLQYF. In DNA, the CDR3 is TGCGCCAGCAGCTTGGATGGTAGCGGGGGGTTGCAGTACTTC.

The J gene is TRBJ1-3, the V gene TRBV6-1; D gene ambiguous. The CDR3 contains 17 residues. Per the germline V gene, CDR1 is MNHNS and CDR2 is SASEGT. V lost 2 bases, J lost 0 bases, and 14 bases lay in between. The CDR3 protein is CASSESLMPYSGNTIYF. In DNA form, the CDR3 reads TGTGCCAGCAGTGAAAGTCTGATGCCCTACTCTGGAAACACCATATATTTT.

There are a few counts of this clone. Relative to the germline gene, one junction end is altered; a read error may explain this. The chain couples TRBV7-9 to TRBJ1-2; tentatively, D is TRBD1 (5 bases). Germline loops: CDR1 SEHNR, CDR2 FQNEAQ (reference sequence). The CDR3 runs 12 residues. CDR3 residues: CASSLDTDIILF. The CDR3 bases are TGTGCCAGCAGCTTAGACACGGACATCATACTCTTC.

The genes are TRBV9 and TRBJ2-3, with 10 bases aligning to TRBD1. The CDR3 runs 17 residues. Germline V gene lookup returns CDR1 SGDLS and CDR2 YYNGEE. After removal of 2 bases from V and 4 bases from J, the junction contained 10 bases not matched to a gene. CDR3 residues: CASSVTGTGVGADTQYF. The CDR3 DNA reads as TGTGCCAGCAGCGTGACCGGGACAGGGGTTGGGGCAGATACGCAGTATTTT.

This clone came up once. The chain joins TRBV11-2 to TRBJ1-1; D uncertain. The germline CDR1 and CDR2 sequences are SGHAT and FQNNGV. The CDR3 loop spans 13 amino acids. V dropped 8 bases and J dropped 2 bases, with 12 bases sitting between them. CDR3 residues: CASQNSLNTEAFF. The DNA for the CDR3 is TGTGCCAGCCAGAACAGCTTAAACACTGAAGCTTTCTTT.

V gene TRBV5-1 combines with J gene TRBJ2-1; D perhaps matches TRBD2 (6 bases). Germline V gene data show CDR1 as SGHRS and CDR2 as YFSETQ. CDR3 length equals 15 residues. V was pared by 0 bases and J by 2 bases, with 9 bases between. The CDR3 DNA is TGCGCCAGCAGCTTGGTTGCTAGCGCCTACAATGAGCAGTTCTTC. Translation gives CASSLVASAYNEQFF.

This clone was counted only a few times. CDR3 in DNA: TGCGCCAGCAGCTTGATTCTTGAGTCCTCCAAGGGAGATGGCTACACCTTC. Its protein is CASSLILESSKGDGYTF. J is TRBJ1-2 and V is TRBV5-1; D is unresolved. The CDR3 totals 17 residues. V was shortened by 1 base and J by 6 bases, with 22 bases between the two germline ends. Germline assignment: CDR1 SGHRS and CDR2 YFSETQ.

CDR3 protein: CASSNRGVIYEQYF. DNA of the CDR3: TGTGCCAGCAGCAACAGGGGCGTGATCTACGAGCAGTACTTC. V gene TRBV27 combines with J gene TRBJ2-7; TRBD1 matches at 7 bases. Per germline, CDR1 MNHEY and CDR2 SMNVEV (reference sequence). CDR3 length: 14 residues. J lost 3 bases, V lost 6 bases, and 8 bases had no gene match.